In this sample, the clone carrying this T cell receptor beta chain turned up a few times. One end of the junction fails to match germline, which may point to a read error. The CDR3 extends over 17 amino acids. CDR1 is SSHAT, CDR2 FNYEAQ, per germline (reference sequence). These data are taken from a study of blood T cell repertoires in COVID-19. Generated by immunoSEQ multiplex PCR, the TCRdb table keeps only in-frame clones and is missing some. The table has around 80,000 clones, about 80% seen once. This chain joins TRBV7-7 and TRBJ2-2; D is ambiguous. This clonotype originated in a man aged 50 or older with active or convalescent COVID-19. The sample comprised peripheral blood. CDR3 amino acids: CASSLGNPTYSTGELFF. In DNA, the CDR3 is TGTGCTAGCAGCTTAGGAAACCCCACATACAGCACCGGGGAGCTGTTTTTT.